The 24 T cell receptor beta chains below all came from one sample that was sequenced in a study of shared clonotypes between healthy human individuals. TCRdb's copy holds only in-frame clones and misses some; the assay was immunoSEQ multiplex PCR. The table records around 430,000 clones, 79% of them present only once. Sequencing input: PBMCs. Receptors were obtained from a woman aged 40-49 years in good health. Some clones in this sample may be carry-over from other donors' samples.

The chain recombines TRBV7-2 with TRBJ2-1; 11 bases line up with TRBD1. CDR1 is SGHTA and CDR2 is FQGNSA in the germline V gene. The CDR3 totals 17 residues. Germline trimming cut 2 bases from V and 5 bases from J; bases unmatched to any gene: 8. The CDR3 nucleotides are TGTGCCAGCAGCTTACAATCCGGGACAGGGGGGAACAATGAGCAGTTCTTC. Translation gives CASSLQSGTGGNNEQFF.

The J gene is TRBJ2-1, the V gene TRBV6-4, with D perhaps matching TRBD2 (5 bases). The CDR3 sequence is 14 residues long. V shed 0 bases and J shed 10 bases, with 13 bases lying between them. Germline CDR1 is MRHNA and CDR2 is SNTAGT. The CDR3 region has the DNA TGTGCCAGCAGTGACTCTAGCGAATCGGGAGAGCAGTTCTTC. This gives the protein CASSDSSESGEQFF.

The J gene is TRBJ2-3, the V gene TRBV19; 11 positions match TRBD2. The CDR3 has 16 amino acids. After removal of 2 bases from V and 6 bases from J, the junction contained 7 bases not matched to a gene. Germline lookup yields CDR1 LNHDA and CDR2 SQIVND (reference sequence). CDR3 nucleotides: TGTGCCAGTAGTATACGACTAGCGGGAAGGTCCGATACGCAGTATTTT. Its protein product is CASSIRLAGRSDTQYF.

The V gene is TRBV7-3, the J gene TRBJ2-5; tentatively, D is TRBD1 (5 bases). V was trimmed by 5 bases and J by 4 bases, leaving 14 bases between them. The CDR3 has 14 residues. Germline CDR1 SGHTA, CDR2 FQGTGA. The chain's CDR3 is CASSRDGAAETQYF. The CDR3 DNA reads TGTGCCAGCAGCCGTGATGGGGCCGCAGAGACCCAGTACTTC.

V is TRBV27 and J is TRBJ1-5, with 7 nucleotides matching TRBD1. V lost 5 bases to trimming and J lost 4 bases; unmatched junction nucleotides: 5. This CDR3 region has 14 residues. The germline gives CDR1 MNHEY, CDR2 SMNVEV (reference sequence). The CDR3 here is CASSAGTANQPQHF. CDR3 bases: TGTGCCAGCAGTGCCGGGACAGCGAATCAGCCCCAGCATTTT.

V usage is TRBV10-3 and J usage is TRBJ2-3, with D perhaps matching TRBD1 or TRBD2 (5 bases each). With 6 bases removed from V and 4 bases from J, the gap between germline ends came to 14 bases. Per the germline V gene, CDR1 is ENHRY and CDR2 is SYGVKD. This CDR3 region has 14 residues. The CDR3 loop is CAIRGDRGADTQYF. The DNA of the CDR3 is TGTGCCATCAGAGGGGACCGCGGCGCAGATACGCAGTATTTT.

This chain uses TRBV7-3 with TRBJ2-2, with D hard to call. The V gene lost 4 bases and the J gene lost 8 bases, with 8 bases spanning the gap. Germline CDR1 reads SGHTA; CDR2 reads FQGTGA. This CDR3 has 12 residues. The CDR3 nucleotides read TGTGCCAGCAGCTCTCGAAGGGGGGAGCTGTTTTTT. Translation: CASSSRRGELFF.

This chain's CDR3 is CASSLQGYTGELFF. In nucleotides, the CDR3 is TGTGCCAGCAGCCTACAGGGGTACACCGGGGAGCTGTTTTTT. The J gene is TRBJ2-2, the V gene TRBV7-7; 7 positions agree with TRBD1. Trimming cost V 5 bases and J 3 bases; bases outside gene matches: 3. Germline CDR1 and CDR2: SSHAT and FNYEAQ (reference sequence). The CDR3 is made up of 14 amino acids.

In DNA, the CDR3 is TGTGCCTGGAATCCGGGACAGGGGGCTGGAAACACCATATATTTT. Protein product: CAWNPGQGAGNTIYF. The chain links TRBV30 to TRBJ1-3; 11 bases fit TRBD1. The length of the CDR3 is 15 residues. Germline-derived CDR1 and CDR2 are GTSNPN and SVGIG (reference sequence). The J segment lost 2 bases and the V segment lost 4 bases, leaving 4 bases of the junction unmatched.

Ten or more counts support this clone. This same CDR3 is encoded by further DNA sequences in the sample. The chain employs TRBV7-9 and TRBJ1-1, with D perhaps TRBD1 (5 bases). The germline V and J ends were trimmed by 3 bases and 8 bases, with 16 bases remaining between them. This CDR3 region has 14 residues. CDR1 is SEHNR, CDR2 FQNEAQ, per germline (reference sequence). This chain's CDR3 is CASSFKGQSLEAFF. CDR3 sequence (DNA): TGTGCCAGCAGCTTCAAGGGGCAGAGCTTAGAAGCTTTCTTT.

Written as DNA, the CDR3 is TGTGCCAGTTCTGGACAGGGTCGAGGCGAGCAGTACTTC. Amino acid sequence: CASSGQGRGEQYF. The rearrangement uses TRBV27 and TRBJ2-7; 8 bases are a match to TRBD1. Germline CDR1 and CDR2: MNHEY and SMNVEV (reference sequence). The V and J ends lost 9 bases and 6 bases, in that order; junction bases with no gene match: 10. CDR3 length: 13 residues.

The chain uses TRBV7-2 and TRBJ1-5; D is ambiguous. The germline V and J ends were trimmed by 1 base and 2 bases, with 15 bases remaining between them. The CDR3 runs to 17 residues. Germline V gives CDR1 SGHTA, CDR2 FQGNSA. The chain's CDR3 is CASSLGGRGLGNQPQHF. CDR3 nucleotides: TGTGCCAGCAGCTTAGGGGGTAGAGGATTGGGCAATCAGCCCCAGCATTTT.

The chain is built from TRBV11-2 and TRBJ2-1, with TRBD2 identical over 11 bases. The V and J ends lost 0 bases and 9 bases, in that order; junction bases with no gene match: 4. Germline-derived CDR1 and CDR2 are SGHAT and FQNNGV. CDR3 length equals 15 residues. CDR3 protein: CASSLDSLAGGEQFF. The CDR3 coding sequence is TGTGCCAGCAGCTTAGATTCCCTAGCGGGGGGTGAGCAGTTCTTC.

The rearrangement links TRBV19 to TRBJ2-2, with D perhaps TRBD1 or TRBD2 (5 bases each). This CDR3 is 16 amino acids long. V was cut by 5 bases and J by 3 bases, with 16 bases left in between. CDR1 is LNHDA, CDR2 SQIVND, per germline (reference sequence). This chain's CDR3 is CASSLAGAKDTGELFF. DNA for the CDR3: TGTGCCAGTAGTCTTGCCGGGGCGAAGGACACCGGGGAGCTGTTTTTT.

The chain couples TRBV6-5 to TRBJ1-2; D gene uncertain. CDR3 size: 14 residues. In germline, CDR1 is MNHEY, CDR2 SVGAGI. Trimming pared 8 bases from V and 6 bases from J, leaving 19 bases between. This CDR3 reads CASRLGASSNGYTF. The CDR3, as DNA: TGTGCCAGCCGACTGGGTGCATCTTCAAATGGCTACACCTTC.

This chain joins TRBV19 and TRBJ1-1; maybe TRBD1 (6 bases). V was trimmed by 6 bases and J by 8 bases, leaving 19 bases between them. Germline loops: CDR1 LNHDA, CDR2 SQIVND (reference sequence). There are 14 residues in the CDR3. CDR3 sequence: CASSLRGTPREAFF. DNA for the CDR3: TGTGCCAGTAGCCTTCGTGGGACACCGAGAGAAGCTTTCTTT.

The chain employs TRBV29-1 and TRBJ1-1; no firm D call. V shed 0 bases and J shed 1 base, with 9 bases lying between them. The CDR3 sequence is 14 residues long. The germline V gene encodes CDR1 SQVTM and CDR2 ANQGSEA. CDR3: CSVEDESGNTEAFF. CDR3 bases: TGCAGCGTTGAAGATGAATCAGGGAACACTGAAGCTTTCTTT.

This rearrangement joins TRBV18 to TRBJ2-2; 10 nucleotides line up with TRBD1. Germline CDR1 and CDR2: KGHSH and LQKENI. The CDR3 is 14 amino acids. After removal of 6 bases from V and 3 bases from J, the junction contained 1 base not matched to a gene. CDR3 loop: CASSGTGDTGELFF. CDR3 sequence (DNA): TGTGCCAGCTCCGGGACAGGGGACACCGGGGAGCTGTTTTTT.

J is TRBJ2-7 and V is TRBV10-3; D tentatively fits TRBD1 or TRBD2 (5 bases each). CDR3 length: 14 residues. The V gene lost 10 bases and the J gene lost 0 bases, with 16 bases spanning the gap. Looked up from germline, CDR1 is ENHRY and CDR2 is SYGVKD. The CDR3: CARIPGTVSYEQYF. Here the CDR3 DNA reads TGTGCCAGAATACCCGGGACGGTCTCCTACGAGCAGTACTTC.

This chain links TRBV10-3 with TRBJ2-7; D is ambiguous. Germline lookup yields CDR1 ENHRY and CDR2 SYGVKD. The V end was cut by 1 base, the J end by 5 bases, with 9 bases between. The CDR3 has 13 amino acids. The CDR3 nucleotides are TGTGCCATCAGTGAGTTAGGCAGCCACGAGCAGTACTTC. Its protein is CAISELGSHEQYF.

The CDR3 coding sequence is TGTGCCAGCAGGATTGCACAGGTGTATCGGGGCTACACCTTC. The encoded protein is CASRIAQVYRGYTF. The gene calls are TRBV28 and TRBJ1-2; weak D call: TRBD1 (5 bases). This CDR3 has 14 amino acids. Germline CDR1 is MDHEN and CDR2 is SYDVKM. V was cut by 6 bases and J by 8 bases, with 19 bases left in between.

The chain has TRBV27 and TRBJ1-1; D perhaps matches TRBD1 (5 bases). CDR1 is MNHEY and CDR2 is SMNVEV in the germline V gene (reference sequence). The CDR3 contains 13 residues. V was pared by 5 bases and J by 4 bases, with 11 bases between. CDR3: CASSRQGGTEAFF. The CDR3 DNA is TGTGCCAGCAGTAGGCAGGGTGGCACTGAAGCTTTCTTT.

V gene TRBV9 combines with J gene TRBJ2-1; no clear D gene. The CDR3 is 14 residues long. Per germline, CDR1 SGDLS and CDR2 YYNGEE. The germline V and J ends were trimmed by 0 bases and 5 bases, with 9 bases remaining between them. CDR3 nucleotide sequence: TGTGCCAGCAGCGTAGATCACGAGGACAATGAGCAGTTCTTC. It translates to CASSVDHEDNEQFF. Full variable domain (missing parts from reference TRBV9 and TRBJ2-1): DSGVTQTPKHLITATGQRVTLRCSPRSGDLSVYWYQQSLDQGLQFLIQYYNGEERAKGNILERFSAQQFPDLHSELNLSSLELGDSALYFCASSVDHEDNEQFFGPGTRLTVL.

This clone has a handful of counts. The rearrangement links TRBV10-1 to TRBJ1-1; D possibly corresponds to TRBD1 (5 bases). The CDR3 contains 13 residues. Trimming left V 4 bases short and J 5 bases short, with 11 bases between. Germline CDR1 reads WNHNN; CDR2 reads SYGVQD (reference sequence). This chain's CDR3 is CASSGTRGTEAFF. Here the CDR3 DNA reads TGCGCCAGCAGTGGAACACGGGGGACTGAAGCTTTCTTT.